The clone carrying this T cell receptor (beta chain) was seen only a few times. Its matching antigen is unknown. In TCRdb, the reads were re-called with MiXCR into one record per CDR3 protein. The table lists roughly 920,000 distinct CDR3 sequences, roughly 30% of them singletons. These data are taken from a study of T cell repertoires in cytomegalovirus infection. Study background: Epitope selection comprised recently identified HLA-C-restricted CMV epitopes and well-studied HLA-B-restricted CMV epitopes. Indications came from public TCR beta signatures; they pointed to CMV infection and to a matching HLA type.

General study results and limits: Public TCR beta family frequency separated CMV-and-HLA carriers, including in an independent cohort. HLA-C-restricted, CMV-specific TCR beta clonotypes were dominant ex vivo.

Trimming took 2 bases from V and 4 from J; bases not matched to a gene: 10. The CDR3 is 17 residues long. Germline V CDR1 and CDR2: MNHEY, SVGAGI. The material sequenced was cultured CD8+ T cells from PBMCs, taken from culture after CMV antigen stimulation. This chain joins TRBV6-5 and TRBJ1-3; 8 positions match TRBD1. The sequence was obtained from a human donor in good health (CMV status not recorded). Some clones in this sample may be carry-over from other donors' samples. CDR3 protein: CASSYPGQGQTGNTIYF. The CDR3 DNA follows: TGTGCCAGCAGTTACCCTGGACAGGGACAGACGGGAAACACCATATATTTT.